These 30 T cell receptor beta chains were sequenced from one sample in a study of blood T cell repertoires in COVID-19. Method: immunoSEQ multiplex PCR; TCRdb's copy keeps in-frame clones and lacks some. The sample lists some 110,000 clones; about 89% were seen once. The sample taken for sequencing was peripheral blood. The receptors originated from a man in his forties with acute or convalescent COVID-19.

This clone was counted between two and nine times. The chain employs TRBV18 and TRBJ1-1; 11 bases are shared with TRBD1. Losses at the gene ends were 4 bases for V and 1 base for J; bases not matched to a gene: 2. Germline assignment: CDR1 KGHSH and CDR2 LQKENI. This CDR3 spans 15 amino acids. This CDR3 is CASSLGTGGNTEAFF. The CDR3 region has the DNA TGTGCCAGCTCACTGGGGACAGGGGGGAACACTGAAGCTTTCTTT.

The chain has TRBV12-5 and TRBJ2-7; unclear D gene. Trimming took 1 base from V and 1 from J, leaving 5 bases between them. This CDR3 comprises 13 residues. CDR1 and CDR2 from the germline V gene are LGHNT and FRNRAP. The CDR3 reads CASGLDRSYEQYF. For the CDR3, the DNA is TGTGCTAGTGGTTTGGACCGGTCCTACGAGCAGTACTTC.

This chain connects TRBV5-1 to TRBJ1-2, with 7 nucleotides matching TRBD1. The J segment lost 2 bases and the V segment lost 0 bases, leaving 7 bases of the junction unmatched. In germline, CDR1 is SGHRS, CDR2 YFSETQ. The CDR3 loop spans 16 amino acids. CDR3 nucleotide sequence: TGCGCCAGCAGCTTGGCAACTGACAGGGCGAACTATGGCTACACCTTC. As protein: CASSLATDRANYGYTF.

CDR3 region: CASSLRWRGWDQPQHF. The CDR3 DNA follows: TGTGCCAGCAGTCTTAGGTGGAGGGGATGGGATCAGCCCCAGCATTTT. This chain uses TRBV6-4 with TRBJ1-5; possible D gene TRBD1, 5 bases. V shed 5 bases and J shed 5 bases, with 19 bases lying between them. CDR3 length: 16 residues. CDR1 is MRHNA, CDR2 SNTAGT, per germline.

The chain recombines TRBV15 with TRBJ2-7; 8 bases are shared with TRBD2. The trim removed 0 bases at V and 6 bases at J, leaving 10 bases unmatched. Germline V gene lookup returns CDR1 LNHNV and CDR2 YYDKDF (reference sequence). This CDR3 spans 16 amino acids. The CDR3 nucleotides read TGTGCCACCAGCAGAGATCGGGCCAGCGGGAGATCCGAGCAGTACTTC. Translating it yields CATSRDRASGRSEQYF.

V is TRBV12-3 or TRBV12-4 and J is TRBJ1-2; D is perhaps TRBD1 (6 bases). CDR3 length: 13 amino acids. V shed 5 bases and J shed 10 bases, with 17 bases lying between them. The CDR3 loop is CASSPPGHGNYTF. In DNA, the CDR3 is TGTGCCAGCAGTCCACCGGGACATGGAAACTACACCTTC.

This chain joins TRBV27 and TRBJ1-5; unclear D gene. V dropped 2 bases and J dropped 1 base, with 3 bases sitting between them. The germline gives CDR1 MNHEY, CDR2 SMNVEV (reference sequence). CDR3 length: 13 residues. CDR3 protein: CASSLGSNQPQHF. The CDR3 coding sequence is TGTGCCAGCAGTTTAGGCAGCAATCAGCCCCAGCATTTT.

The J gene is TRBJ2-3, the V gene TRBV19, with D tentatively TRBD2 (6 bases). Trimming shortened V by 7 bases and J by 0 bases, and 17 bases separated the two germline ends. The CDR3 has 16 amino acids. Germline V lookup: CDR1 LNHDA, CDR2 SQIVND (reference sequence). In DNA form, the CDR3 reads TGTGCCAGTACCGACCTGGCGGGGAGAAGCACAGATACGCAGTATTTT. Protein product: CASTDLAGRSTDTQYF.

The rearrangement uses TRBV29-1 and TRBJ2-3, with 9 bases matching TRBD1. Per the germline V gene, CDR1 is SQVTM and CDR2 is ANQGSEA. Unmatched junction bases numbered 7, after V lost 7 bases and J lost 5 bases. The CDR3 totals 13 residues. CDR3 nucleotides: TGCAGCGACCAGGGACAGGGACGAGATACGCAGTATTTT. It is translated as CSDQGQGRDTQYF.

This CDR3 reads CASPAERDATDTQYF. The CDR3 coding sequence is TGTGCCAGCCCAGCGGAACGGGATGCCACAGATACGCAGTATTTT. The chain uses TRBV5-5 and TRBJ2-3, with a possible D match to TRBD2 (5 bases). The CDR3 has 15 residues. With 7 bases removed from V and 2 bases from J, the gap between germline ends came to 17 bases. Germline CDR1 reads SGHKS; CDR2 reads YYEKEE (reference sequence).

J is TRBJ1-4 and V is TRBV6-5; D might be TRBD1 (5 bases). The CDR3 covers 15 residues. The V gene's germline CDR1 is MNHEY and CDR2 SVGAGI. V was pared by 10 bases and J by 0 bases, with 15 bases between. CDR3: CATRLGGATNEKLFF. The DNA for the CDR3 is TGTGCCACCCGTCTGGGAGGGGCAACTAATGAAAAACTGTTTTTT.

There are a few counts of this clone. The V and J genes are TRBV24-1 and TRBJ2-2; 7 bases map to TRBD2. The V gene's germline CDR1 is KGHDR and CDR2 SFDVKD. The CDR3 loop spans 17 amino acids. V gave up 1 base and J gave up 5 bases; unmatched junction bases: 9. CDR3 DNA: TGTGCCACCAGTGATTTCGGCGGCGCGGGAGATACCGGGGAGCTGTTTTTT. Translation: CATSDFGGAGDTGELFF.

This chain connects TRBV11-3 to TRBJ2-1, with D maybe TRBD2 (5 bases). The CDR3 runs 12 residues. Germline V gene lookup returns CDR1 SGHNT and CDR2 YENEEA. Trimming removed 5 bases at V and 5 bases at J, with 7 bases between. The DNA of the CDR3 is TGTGCCAGCAGCCCGAGGGACAATGAGCAGTTCTTC. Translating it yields CASSPRDNEQFF.

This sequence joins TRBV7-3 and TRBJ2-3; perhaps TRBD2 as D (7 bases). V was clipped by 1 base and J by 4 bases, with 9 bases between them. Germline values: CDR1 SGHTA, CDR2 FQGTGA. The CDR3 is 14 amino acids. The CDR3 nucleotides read TGTGCCAGCAGCTTAATGGGGGGGCCAGATACGCAGTATTTT. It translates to CASSLMGGPDTQYF.

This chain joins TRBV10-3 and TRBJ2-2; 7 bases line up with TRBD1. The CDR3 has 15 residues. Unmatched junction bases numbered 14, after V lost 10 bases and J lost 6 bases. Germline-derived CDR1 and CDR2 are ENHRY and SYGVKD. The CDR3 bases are TGTGCCACCTACGCGCCGACAGGGCGGGCCGGGGAGCTGTTTTTT. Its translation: CATYAPTGRAGELFF.

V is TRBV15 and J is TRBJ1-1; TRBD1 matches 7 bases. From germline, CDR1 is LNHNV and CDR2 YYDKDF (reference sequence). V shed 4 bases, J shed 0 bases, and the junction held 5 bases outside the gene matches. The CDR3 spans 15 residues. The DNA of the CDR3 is TGTGCCACCAGCACAAGGGACAGATTGAACACTGAAGCTTTCTTT. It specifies CATSTRDRLNTEAFF. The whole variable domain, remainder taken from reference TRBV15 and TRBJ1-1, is DAMVIQNPRYQVTQFGKPVTLSCSQTLNHNVMYWYQQKSSQAPKLLFHYYDKDFNNEADTPDNFQSRRPNTSFCFLDIRSPGLGDTAMYLCATSTRDRLNTEAFFGQGTRLTVV.

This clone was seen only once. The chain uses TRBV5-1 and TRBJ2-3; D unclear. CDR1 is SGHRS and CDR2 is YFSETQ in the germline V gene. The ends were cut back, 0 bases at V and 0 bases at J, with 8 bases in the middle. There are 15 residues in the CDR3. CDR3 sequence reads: CASSLGTPSTDTQYF. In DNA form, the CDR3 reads TGCGCCAGCAGCTTGGGAACACCTAGCACAGATACGCAGTATTTT.

CDR3 DNA sequence: TGTGCCAGCAGCAAGGGACTAGCGGGAAGCGAGCAGTACTTC. Residues: CASSKGLAGSEQYF. The chain is built from TRBV6-5 and TRBJ2-7; the match to TRBD2 covers 13 bases. V lost 6 bases, J lost 6 bases, and 5 bases stayed unmatched. CDR3 length: 14 amino acids. Germline V gene data show CDR1 as MNHEY and CDR2 as SVGAGI.

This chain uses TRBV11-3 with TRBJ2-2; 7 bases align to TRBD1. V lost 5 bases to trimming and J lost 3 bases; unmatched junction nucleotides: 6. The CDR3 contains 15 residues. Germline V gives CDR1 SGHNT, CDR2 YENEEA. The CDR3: CASSPRDSYTGELFF. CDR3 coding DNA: TGTGCCAGCAGCCCCCGGGACAGCTACACCGGGGAGCTGTTTTTT.

The CDR3 nucleotides are TGTGCCAGCAGAGTTAGACAGGGCAACTATGGCTACACCTTC. As protein: CASRVRQGNYGYTF. This chain joins TRBV27 and TRBJ1-2; 7 bases line up with TRBD1. Losses at the gene ends were 6 bases for V and 2 bases for J; bases not matched to a gene: 6. The CDR3 runs 14 residues. Germline loops: CDR1 MNHEY, CDR2 SMNVEV (reference sequence).

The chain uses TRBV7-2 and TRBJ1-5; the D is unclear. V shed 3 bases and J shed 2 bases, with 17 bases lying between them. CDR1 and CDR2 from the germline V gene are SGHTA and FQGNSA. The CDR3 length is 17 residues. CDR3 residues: CASSLPDGGWGNQPQHF. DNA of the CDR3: TGTGCCAGCAGCTTGCCGGATGGAGGGTGGGGCAATCAGCCCCAGCATTTT.

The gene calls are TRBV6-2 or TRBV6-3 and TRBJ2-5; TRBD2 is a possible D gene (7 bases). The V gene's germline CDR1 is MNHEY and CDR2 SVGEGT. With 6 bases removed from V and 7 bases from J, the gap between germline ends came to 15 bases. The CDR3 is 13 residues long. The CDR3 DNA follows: TGTGCCAGCAGCTTCGGGGGGCTAAGGACCCAGTACTTC. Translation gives CASSFGGLRTQYF.

CDR3 protein: CASSLFPGMNTEAFF. CDR3 in DNA: TGCGCCAGCAGCTTGTTTCCAGGGATGAACACTGAAGCTTTCTTT. The chain employs TRBV5-1 and TRBJ1-1, with a possible D match to TRBD1 (5 bases). The CDR3 runs 15 residues. V shed 1 base and J shed 0 bases, with 10 bases lying between them. The V gene's germline CDR1 is SGHRS and CDR2 YFSETQ.

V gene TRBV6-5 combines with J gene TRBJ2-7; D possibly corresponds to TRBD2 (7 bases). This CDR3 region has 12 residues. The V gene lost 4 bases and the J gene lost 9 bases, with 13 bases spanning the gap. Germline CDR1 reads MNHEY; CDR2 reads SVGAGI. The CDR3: CASSLRGGWQYF. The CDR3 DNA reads TGTGCCAGCAGTTTAAGGGGGGGGTGGCAGTACTTC.

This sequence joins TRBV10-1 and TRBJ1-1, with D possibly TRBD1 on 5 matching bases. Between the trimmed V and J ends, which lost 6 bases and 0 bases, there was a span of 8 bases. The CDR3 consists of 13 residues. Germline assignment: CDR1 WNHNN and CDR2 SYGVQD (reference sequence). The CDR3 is CASSDRMNTEAFF. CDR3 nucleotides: TGCGCCAGCAGCGACAGAATGAACACTGAAGCTTTCTTT.

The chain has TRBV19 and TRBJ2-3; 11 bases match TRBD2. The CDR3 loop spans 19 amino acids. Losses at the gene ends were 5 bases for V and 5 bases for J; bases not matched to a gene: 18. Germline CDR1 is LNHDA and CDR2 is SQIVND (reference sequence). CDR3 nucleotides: TGTGCCAGTAGTCTCTACTCATCTAGCGGGGGGTATATCATAGATACGCAGTATTTT. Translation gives CASSLYSSSGGYIIDTQYF. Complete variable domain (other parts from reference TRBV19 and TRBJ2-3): DGGITQSPKYLFRKEGQNVTLSCEQNLNHDAMYWYRQDPGQGLRLIYYSQIVNDFQKGDIAEGYSVSREKKESFPLTVTSAQKNPTAFYLCASSLYSSSGGYIIDTQYFGPGTRLTVL.

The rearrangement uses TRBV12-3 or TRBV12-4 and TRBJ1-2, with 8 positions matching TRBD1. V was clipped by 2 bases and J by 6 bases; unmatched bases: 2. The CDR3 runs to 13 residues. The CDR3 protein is CASSLQGADGYTF. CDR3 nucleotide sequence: TGTGCCAGCAGTTTACAGGGGGCGGATGGCTACACCTTC.

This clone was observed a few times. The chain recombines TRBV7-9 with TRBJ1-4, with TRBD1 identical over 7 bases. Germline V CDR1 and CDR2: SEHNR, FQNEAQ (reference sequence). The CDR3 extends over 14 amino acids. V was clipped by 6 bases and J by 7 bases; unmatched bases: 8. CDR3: CASSRGGATEKLFF. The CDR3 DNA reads TGTGCCAGCAGTCGAGGGGGCGCGACTGAAAAACTGTTTTTT.

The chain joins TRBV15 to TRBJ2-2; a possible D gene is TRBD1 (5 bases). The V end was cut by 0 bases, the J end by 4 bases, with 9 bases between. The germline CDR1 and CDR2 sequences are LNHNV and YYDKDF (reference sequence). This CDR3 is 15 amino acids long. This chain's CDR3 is CATSRDQRGTGELFF. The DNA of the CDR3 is TGTGCCACCAGCAGAGATCAAAGGGGCACCGGGGAGCTGTTTTTT.

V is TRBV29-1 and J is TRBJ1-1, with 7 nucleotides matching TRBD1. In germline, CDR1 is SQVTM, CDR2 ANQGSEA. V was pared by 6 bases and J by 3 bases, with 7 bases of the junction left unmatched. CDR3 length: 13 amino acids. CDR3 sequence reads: CSVEEGAHTEAFF. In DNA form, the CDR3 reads TGCAGCGTCGAGGAGGGGGCTCACACTGAAGCTTTCTTT. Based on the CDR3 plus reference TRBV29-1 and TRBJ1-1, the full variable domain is SAVISQKPSRDICQRGTSLTIQCQVDSQVTMMFWYRQQPGQSLTLIATANQGSEATYESGFVIDKFPISRPNLTFSTLTVSNMSPEDSSIYLCSVEEGAHTEAFFGQGTRLTVV.